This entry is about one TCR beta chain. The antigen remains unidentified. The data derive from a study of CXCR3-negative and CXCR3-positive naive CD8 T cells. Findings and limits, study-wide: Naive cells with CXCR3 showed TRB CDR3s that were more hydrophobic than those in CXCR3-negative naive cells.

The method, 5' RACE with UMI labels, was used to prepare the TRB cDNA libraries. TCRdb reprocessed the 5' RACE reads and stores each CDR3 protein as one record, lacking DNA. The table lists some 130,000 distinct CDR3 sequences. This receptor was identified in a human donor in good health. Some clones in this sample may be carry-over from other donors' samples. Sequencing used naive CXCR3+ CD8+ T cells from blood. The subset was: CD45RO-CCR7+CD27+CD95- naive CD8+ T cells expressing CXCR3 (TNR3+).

CDR3 amino acids: CASSLSGDYYEQYF. The genes are TRBV12-3 or TRBV12-4 and TRBJ2-7; TCRdb picks TRBD2, but there is no DNA to check that call. This CDR3 has 14 residues.